Below, 29 T cell receptor beta chains from the same sample are listed, as sequenced in a study of blood T cell repertoires in COVID-19. Method: immunoSEQ multiplex PCR; TCRdb's copy keeps in-frame clones and lacks some. The repertoire holds 150,000 to 200,000 clones, with roughly 80% as singletons. The sample taken for sequencing was peripheral blood. These receptors all come from a woman aged 25-40 years with acute or convalescent COVID-19.

The chain carries TRBV28 and TRBJ2-5; 8 bases map to TRBD1. The germline V gene has CDR1 MDHEN and CDR2 SYDVKM. The CDR3 contains 14 residues. With V trimmed by 6 bases and J by 1 base, 4 bases remained unmatched. CDR3 loop: CASRPTGAQETQYF. CDR3 DNA sequence: TGTGCCAGCAGACCGACAGGGGCCCAAGAGACCCAGTACTTC.

The gene calls are TRBV15 and TRBJ1-2; 8 bases map to TRBD1. This CDR3 has 15 amino acids. Germline CDR1 reads LNHNV; CDR2 reads YYDKDF (reference sequence). Trimming cost V 5 bases and J 8 bases; bases outside gene matches: 13. The CDR3 DNA sequence: TGTGCCACCAGCGGAACCGGACAGGGAATGTGGGGCTACACCTTC. This gives the protein CATSGTGQGMWGYTF.

V and J are TRBV6-2 or TRBV6-3 and TRBJ2-3; 13 bases map to TRBD2. Germline CDR1 reads MNHEY; CDR2 reads SVGEGT. With 5 bases clipped from V and 0 bases from J, the junction kept 2 bases outside the gene matches. The length of the CDR3 is 16 residues. The CDR3 reads CASSRTSGGSTDTQYF. The CDR3 DNA reads as TGTGCCAGCAGTCGGACTAGCGGGGGAAGCACAGATACGCAGTATTTT.

V and J are TRBV28 and TRBJ1-2; a possible D gene is TRBD1 (6 bases). The CDR3 has 14 amino acids. V was cut by 5 bases and J by 3 bases, with 13 bases left in between. Looked up from germline, CDR1 is MDHEN and CDR2 is SYDVKM. This CDR3 is CASSPWAGDYGYTF. The CDR3 region has the DNA TGTGCCAGCAGTCCCTGGGCAGGGGACTATGGCTACACCTTC.

This chain uses TRBV20-1 with TRBJ2-5; TRBD1 matches at 8 bases. Trimming cost V 3 bases and J 3 bases; bases outside gene matches: 3. This CDR3 is 13 amino acids long. In germline, CDR1 is DFQATT, CDR2 SNEGSKA (reference sequence). The CDR3 protein is CSASSTGEETQYF. Written as DNA, the CDR3 is TGCAGTGCTAGTTCGACAGGGGAAGAGACCCAGTACTTC.

This clone was counted between two and nine times. The junction departs from the called germline gene at one end, perhaps through a read error. The chain uses TRBV5-1 and TRBJ2-2; possible D gene TRBD1, 5 bases. CDR1 and CDR2 (germline): SGHRS, YFSETQ. The CDR3 is 14 residues long. In DNA form, the CDR3 reads TGCGCCAGCAGGTTGGGGCCCCGCACCGGGGAGCTGTTTTTT. Amino acid sequence: CASRLGPRTGELFF.

J is TRBJ1-4 and V is TRBV9; the D gene is possibly TRBD1 (6 bases). The germline V gene has CDR1 SGDLS and CDR2 YYNGEE. Trimming removed 1 base from V and 7 bases from J, with 11 bases in between. The CDR3 covers 14 residues. The CDR3 region has the DNA TGTGCCAGCAGCGTAACAGGGAATGGTGAAAAACTGTTTTTT. Translating gives CASSVTGNGEKLFF.

The rearrangement joins TRBV7-8 to TRBJ1-2, with D possibly TRBD1 on 6 matching bases. V gave up 3 bases and J gave up 6 bases, with 17 bases separating them. Germline CDR1 and CDR2: SGHVS and FQNEAQ. The CDR3 has 15 amino acids. CDR3 bases: TGTGCCAGCAGCTTTTCAGGGGCGGTGTTGCATGGCTACACCTTC. Its protein is CASSFSGAVLHGYTF.

The CDR3 bases are TGCGCCAGCAGCTCCCTGCCAGATCTAGCGCTTGAGCAGTTCTTC. Amino acid sequence: CASSSLPDLALEQFF. The chain has TRBV5-1 and TRBJ2-1; tentatively, D is TRBD2 (6 bases). This CDR3 spans 15 amino acids. Trimming pared 3 bases from V and 9 bases from J, leaving 19 bases between. CDR1 and CDR2 (germline): SGHRS, YFSETQ.

This clone has only a few counts. The chain links TRBV2 to TRBJ1-1, with D unclear. V lost 9 bases and J lost 5, with 10 bases in between. This CDR3 region has 11 residues. CDR1 is SNHLY and CDR2 is FYNNEI in the germline V gene. CDR3 sequence reads: CASWFGTEAFF. For the CDR3, the DNA is TGTGCCAGTTGGTTCGGGACTGAAGCTTTCTTT.

This chain connects TRBV27 to TRBJ2-7; D might be TRBD1 (5 bases). Per germline, CDR1 MNHEY and CDR2 SMNVEV (reference sequence). This CDR3 is 14 amino acids long. Trimming stripped 3 bases from V and 5 bases from J, with 14 bases between. The CDR3 DNA follows: TGTGCCAGCAGTTTTTCAGGGTATGCGAACGAGCAGTACTTC. Its translation is CASSFSGYANEQYF.

V usage is TRBV27 and J usage is TRBJ2-7; no reliable D call. The CDR3 is made up of 16 amino acids. Trimming took 6 bases from V and 2 from J, leaving 20 bases between them. Germline V gene sequence: CDR1 MNHEY, CDR2 SMNVEV (reference sequence). The CDR3 loop is CASRSGFGLTAYEQYF. The CDR3 nucleotides read TGTGCCAGCAGGTCTGGGTTTGGGTTAACAGCCTACGAGCAGTACTTC.

In its sample, this clone was seen once. This chain connects TRBV28 to TRBJ2-7; 13 bases fit TRBD2. Trimming removed 6 bases from V and 6 bases from J; junction bases left unmatched: 5. The germline gives CDR1 MDHEN, CDR2 SYDVKM. This CDR3 is built from 14 residues. The CDR3 is CASRLGLAGVEQYF. The CDR3 DNA is TGTGCCAGCAGGCTCGGACTAGCGGGAGTCGAGCAGTACTTC.

This clone came up a few times. This chain links TRBV19 with TRBJ2-1, with a possible D match to TRBD2 (5 bases). The germline CDR1 and CDR2 sequences are LNHDA and SQIVND (reference sequence). The V gene lost 3 bases and the J gene lost 5 bases, with 11 bases spanning the gap. The CDR3 is made up of 14 amino acids. The CDR3, as DNA: TGTGCCAGTAGTATGGATACGGGAAACAATGAGCAGTTCTTC. Translating it yields CASSMDTGNNEQFF.

The chain combines TRBV7-9 with TRBJ2-5; D may be TRBD1 (6 bases). This CDR3 region has 15 residues. CDR1 SEHNR and CDR2 FQNEAQ come from the germline V gene (reference sequence). The V end was cut by 1 base, the J end by 1 base, with 10 bases between. CDR3 sequence (DNA): TGTGCCAGCAGCTTAGGAACAGGGACCCAAGAGACCCAGTACTTC. Translating it yields CASSLGTGTQETQYF.

The gene calls are TRBV3-1 (or the pseudogene TRBV3-2) and TRBJ2-3; the match to TRBD2 covers 13 bases. V trimming: 6 bases; J trimming: 0 bases; junction bases outside the gene matches: 9. Germline CDR1 LGHDT, CDR2 YNNKEL (reference sequence). CDR3 length equals 18 residues. The CDR3 DNA reads TGTGCCAGCAGTCCGACCGGGACTAGCGGGGTTAGCACAGATACGCAGTATTTT. This codes for CASSPTGTSGVSTDTQYF.

The table lists this clone with a count of one. The chain is built from TRBV4-2 and TRBJ2-7; D might be TRBD2 (5 bases). This CDR3 has 16 amino acids. V shed 1 base and J shed 4 bases, with 17 bases lying between them. From germline, CDR1 is LGHNA and CDR2 YNFKEQ. DNA of the CDR3: TGTGCCAGCAGCCAAGTTAGCGTGGTGGGTGTTTACGAGCAGTACTTC. It encodes CASSQVSVVGVYEQYF.

CDR3 DNA: TGCGCCAGCAGCCAAGAGGGACAGGGGGTTGACATTCAGTACTTC. Translation: CASSQEGQGVDIQYF. The chain has TRBV4-3 and TRBJ2-4; 11 nucleotides match TRBD1. V lost 0 bases to trimming and J lost 8 bases; unmatched junction nucleotides: 3. The CDR3 spans 15 residues. Per germline, CDR1 LGHNA and CDR2 YSLEER.

V gene TRBV7-3 combines with J gene TRBJ1-1; D is ambiguous. The CDR3 has 14 amino acids. V was pared by 4 bases and J by 0 bases, with 9 bases between. In germline, CDR1 is SGHTA, CDR2 FQGTGA. The CDR3 spells CASSSTQMNTEAFF. CDR3 DNA: TGTGCCAGCAGCTCGACACAGATGAACACTGAAGCTTTCTTT.

This chain links TRBV9 with TRBJ1-2, with 9 bases lining up with TRBD1. This CDR3 spans 13 amino acids. Germline assignment: CDR1 SGDLS and CDR2 YYNGEE. The J segment lost 8 bases and the V segment lost 7 bases, leaving 9 bases of the junction unmatched. The CDR3 reads CASRNTGGGGYTF. The CDR3 DNA reads TGTGCCAGCCGCAATACAGGGGGCGGAGGCTACACCTTC.

J is TRBJ2-2 and V is TRBV5-1, with D tentatively TRBD1 (6 bases). The CDR3 spans 15 residues. Deletions cut 3 bases from V and 1 base from J, with 10 bases between. The germline CDR1 and CDR2 sequences are SGHRS and YFSETQ. The CDR3 sequence is CASSWQTGNTGELFF. The CDR3 region has the DNA TGCGCCAGCAGCTGGCAGACAGGGAACACCGGGGAGCTGTTTTTT.

The rearrangement joins TRBV7-3 to TRBJ2-1, with D perhaps matching TRBD2 (6 bases). From germline, CDR1 is SGHTA and CDR2 FQGTGA. V was trimmed by 4 bases and J by 3 bases, leaving 16 bases between them. This CDR3 comprises 16 residues. The CDR3 DNA sequence: TGTGCCAGCAGCTCTTCGGGAGCGGAGAGCTACAATGAGCAGTTCTTC. Encoded protein: CASSSSGAESYNEQFF.

The chain couples TRBV28 to TRBJ2-1; 7 nucleotides agree with TRBD1. J lost 7 bases, V lost 6 bases, and 12 bases had no gene match. Germline lookup yields CDR1 MDHEN and CDR2 SYDVKM. CDR3 size: 15 residues. The CDR3 here is CASSVSLARGNEQFF. CDR3 DNA: TGTGCCAGCAGCGTCAGCCTGGCCAGGGGGAATGAGCAGTTCTTC.

The V gene is TRBV5-4, the J gene TRBJ2-1; maybe TRBD1 (5 bases). The V end lost 0 bases, the J end lost 0 bases, and 7 bases lay between the germline ends. Germline V gene data show CDR1 as SGHNT and CDR2 as YYREEE (reference sequence). The CDR3 has 15 amino acids. The CDR3 loop reads CASSLGQLSYNEQFF. The CDR3 DNA reads as TGTGCCAGCAGCTTGGGACAGCTCTCCTACAATGAGCAGTTCTTC.

The chain joins TRBV5-8 to TRBJ1-1; D unresolved. The CDR3 is 9 amino acids. The V gene lost 2 bases and the J gene lost 10 bases, with 3 bases spanning the gap. From germline, CDR1 is SGHTS and CDR2 YDEGEE. The CDR3 DNA is TGTGCCAGCAGCTTCAGAGCTTTCTTT. It yields the protein CASSFRAFF.

V and J are TRBV9 and TRBJ2-2, with unresolved D. The CDR3 totals 13 residues. Germline lookup yields CDR1 SGDLS and CDR2 YYNGEE. V lost 0 bases and J lost 7, with 7 bases in between. This CDR3 reads CASSVVVGGELFF. CDR3 DNA sequence: TGTGCCAGCAGCGTAGTAGTCGGCGGGGAGCTGTTTTTT.

This clone was picked up one time. The chain joins TRBV30 to TRBJ1-5, with D tentatively TRBD1 (5 bases). V was cut by 1 base and J by 6 bases, with 10 bases left in between. CDR3 length: 13 amino acids. Looked up from germline, CDR1 is GTSNPN and CDR2 is SVGIG (reference sequence). The CDR3 loop reads CAWSAGESQPQHF. For the CDR3, the DNA is TGTGCCTGGAGTGCGGGGGAAAGTCAGCCCCAGCATTTT.

This chain uses TRBV6-6 with TRBJ1-1; D ambiguous. Germline loops: CDR1 MNHNY, CDR2 SVGAGI (reference sequence). The CDR3 extends over 12 amino acids. The V end lost 0 bases, the J end lost 6 bases, and 5 bases lay between the germline ends. The CDR3 reads CASSYSLSEAFF. CDR3 nucleotide sequence: TGTGCCAGCAGTTACTCCTTGTCTGAAGCTTTCTTT.

The chain links TRBV6-6 to TRBJ2-7, with TRBD1 as a possible D gene (8 bases). The germline V gene encodes CDR1 MNHNY and CDR2 SVGAGI (reference sequence). Trimming cost V 4 bases and J 5 bases, with 21 bases left between them. The CDR3 is 16 residues long. CDR3 nucleotide sequence: TGTGCCAGCAGTTGGAGGGGGGGACAGGCGAAGGACGAGCAGTACTTC. Its protein is CASSWRGGQAKDEQYF.